This record covers a single T cell receptor beta chain. This record belongs to a study of OX40 agonist ivuxolimab in advanced cancers. Profiling relied on immunoSEQ multiplex PCR, and the TCRdb table lists in-frame clones only, not all of them. The sample consists of around 61,000 clones, 92% of them appearing once. This specimen was CD4+ or CD8+ T cells sorted from blood, taken in a trial of the OX40 agonist ivuxolimab. This TCR was recovered from an adult with an advanced solid tumor such as melanoma, head and neck, liver or kidney cancer.

CDR3 bases: TGTGCCAGTAGTCCGAAGTGGCGGGGCGACATTCAGTACTTC. Translation: CASSPKWRGDIQYF. V is TRBV19 and J is TRBJ2-4, with D possibly being TRBD2 (6 bases). The CDR3 has 14 amino acids. CDR1 and CDR2 from the germline V gene are LNHDA and SQIVND (reference sequence). V was clipped by 5 bases and J by 8 bases, with 16 bases between them.